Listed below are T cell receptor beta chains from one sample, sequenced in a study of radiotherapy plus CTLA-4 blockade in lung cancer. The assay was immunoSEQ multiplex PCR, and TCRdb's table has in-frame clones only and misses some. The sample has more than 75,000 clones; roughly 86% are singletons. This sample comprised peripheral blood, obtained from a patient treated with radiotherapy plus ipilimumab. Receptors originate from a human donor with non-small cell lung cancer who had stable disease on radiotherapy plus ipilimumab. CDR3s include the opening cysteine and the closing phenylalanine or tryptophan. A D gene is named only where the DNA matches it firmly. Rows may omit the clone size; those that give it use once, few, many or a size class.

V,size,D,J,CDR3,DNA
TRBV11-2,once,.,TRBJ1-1,CASSWDGGTHEAFF,TGTGCCAGCAGCTGGGATGGGGGGACTCATGAAGCTTTCTTT
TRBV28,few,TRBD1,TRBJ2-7,CASRGPGQITYEQYF,TGTGCCAGCAGGGGACCGGGACAGATCACCTACGAGCAGTACTTC
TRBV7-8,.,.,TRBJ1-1,CASSKQGITEAFF,TGTGCCAGCAGCAAACAGGGTATCACTGAAGCTTTCTTT
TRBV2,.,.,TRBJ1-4,CASLPGARSEKLFF,TGTGCCAGCCTCCCGGGGGCCCGCAGTGAAAAACTGTTTTTT
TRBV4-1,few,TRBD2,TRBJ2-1,CASSQVDMGLTYNEQFF,TGCGCCAGCAGCCAAGTAGATATGGGACTAACCTACAATGAGCAGTTCTTC
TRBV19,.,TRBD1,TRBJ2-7,CASSPFRQGVGDEQYF,TGTGCCAGTAGTCCTTTTCGACAGGGGGTTGGGGACGAGCAGTACTTC
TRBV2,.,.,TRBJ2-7,CASRDDRLYEQYF,TGTGCCAGCAGGGACGACAGACTGTACGAGCAGTACTTC
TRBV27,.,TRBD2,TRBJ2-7,CASSFSAGAAGEQYF,TGTGCCAGCAGTTTCTCAGCGGGAGCAGCAGGGGAGCAGTACTTC
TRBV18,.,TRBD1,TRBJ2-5,CASSPDRGGPETQYF,TGTGCCAGCTCACCGGACAGGGGAGGCCCAGAGACCCAGTACTTC
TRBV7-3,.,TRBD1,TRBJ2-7,CASSLTPTGAFHEQYF,TGTGCCAGCAGCTTAACCCCCACAGGGGCGTTCCACGAGCAGTACTTC
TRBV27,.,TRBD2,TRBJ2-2,CASSLTGRALGTGELFF,TGTGCCAGCAGTTTAACCGGGAGGGCCTTGGGCACCGGGGAGCTGTTTTTT
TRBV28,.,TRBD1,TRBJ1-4,CASSLLDRGEEKLFF,TGTGCCAGCAGTTTACTGGACAGGGGGGAGGAAAAACTGTTTTTT
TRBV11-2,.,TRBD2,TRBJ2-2,CASSLSRQREVTGELFF,TGTGCCAGCAGCTTGAGCCGGCAGCGGGAGGTTACCGGGGAGCTGTTTTTT
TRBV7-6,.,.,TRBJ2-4,CASSLEPGLAKNIQYF,TGTGCCAGCAGCTTAGAGCCGGGACTAGCCAAAAACATTCAGTACTTC
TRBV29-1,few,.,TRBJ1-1,CSVVVPGRPEAFF,TGCAGCGTTGTCGTGCCGGGGCGCCCTGAAGCTTTCTTT
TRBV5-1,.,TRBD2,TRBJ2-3,CASSLELAGVTDTQYF,TGCGCCAGCAGCTTGGAACTAGCGGGAGTGACAGATACGCAGTATTTT
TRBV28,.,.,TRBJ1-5,CASSSWGEGAGPQHF,TGTGCCAGCAGTTCTTGGGGGGAAGGGGCTGGGCCCCAGCATTTT
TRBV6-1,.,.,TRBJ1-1,CASSEEPANTEAFF,TGTGCCAGCAGTGAAGAACCGGCGAACACTGAAGCTTTCTTT
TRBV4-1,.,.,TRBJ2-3,CASSHTLDTQYF,TGCGCCAGCAGCCACACCCTGGATACGCAGTATTTT
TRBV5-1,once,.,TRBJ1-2,CASSAHGQGTGYGYTF,TGCGCCAGCAGCGCCCACGGGCAGGGCACGGGGTATGGCTACACCTTC
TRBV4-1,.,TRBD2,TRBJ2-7,CASSQSGLAGAGEQYF,TGCGCCAGCAGCCAATCCGGACTAGCGGGAGCCGGGGAGCAGTACTTC
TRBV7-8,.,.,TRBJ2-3,CASSFTRLTDTQYF,TGTGCCAGCAGCTTTACAAGACTCACAGATACGCAGTATTTT
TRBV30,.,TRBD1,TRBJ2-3,CAWSSRQGSTDTQYF,TGTGCCTGGAGTTCTCGACAGGGGAGCACAGATACGCAGTATTTT